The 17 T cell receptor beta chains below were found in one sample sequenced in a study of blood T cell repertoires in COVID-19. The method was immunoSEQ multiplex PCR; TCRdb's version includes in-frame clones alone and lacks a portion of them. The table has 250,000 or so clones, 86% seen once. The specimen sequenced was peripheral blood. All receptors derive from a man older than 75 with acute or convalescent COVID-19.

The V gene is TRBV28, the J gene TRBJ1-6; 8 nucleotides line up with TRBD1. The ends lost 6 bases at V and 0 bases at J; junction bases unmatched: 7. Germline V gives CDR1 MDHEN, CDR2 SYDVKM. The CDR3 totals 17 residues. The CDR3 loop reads CASRDRTGSSYNSPLHF. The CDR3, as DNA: TGTGCCAGCAGAGATAGGACAGGGAGCTCCTATAATTCACCCCTCCACTTT.

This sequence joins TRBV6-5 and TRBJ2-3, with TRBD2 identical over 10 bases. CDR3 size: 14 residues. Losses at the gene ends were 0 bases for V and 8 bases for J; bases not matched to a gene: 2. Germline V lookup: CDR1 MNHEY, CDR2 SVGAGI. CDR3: CASSYSSGGFTQYF. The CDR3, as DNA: TGTGCCAGCAGTTACTCTAGCGGGGGGTTTACGCAGTATTTT.

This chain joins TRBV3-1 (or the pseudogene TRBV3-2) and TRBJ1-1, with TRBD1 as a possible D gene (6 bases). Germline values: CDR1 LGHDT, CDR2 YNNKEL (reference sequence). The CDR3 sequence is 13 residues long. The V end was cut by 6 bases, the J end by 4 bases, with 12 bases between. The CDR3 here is CASSVRGGTEAFF. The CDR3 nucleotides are TGTGCCAGCAGTGTCAGGGGTGGCACTGAAGCTTTCTTT.

This CDR3 is CASSFGTGKLKLFF. The CDR3 DNA reads as TGTGCCAGCAGTTTTGGGACAGGGAAGTTAAAACTGTTTTTT. The chain links TRBV6-5 to TRBJ1-4; 9 bases line up with TRBD1. The germline CDR1 and CDR2 sequences are MNHEY and SVGAGI. CDR3 length equals 14 residues. After removal of 4 bases from V and 10 bases from J, the junction contained 7 bases not matched to a gene.

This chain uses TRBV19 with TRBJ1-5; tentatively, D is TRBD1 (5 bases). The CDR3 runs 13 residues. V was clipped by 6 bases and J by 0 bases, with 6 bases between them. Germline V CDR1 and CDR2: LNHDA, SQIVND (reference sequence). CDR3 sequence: CASRGDSNQPQHF. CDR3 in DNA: TGTGCCAGTAGAGGGGATAGCAATCAGCCCCAGCATTTT.

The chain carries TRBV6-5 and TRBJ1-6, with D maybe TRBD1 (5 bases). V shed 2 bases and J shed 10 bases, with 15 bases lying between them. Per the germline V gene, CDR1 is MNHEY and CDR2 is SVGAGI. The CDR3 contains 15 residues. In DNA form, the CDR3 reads TGTGCCAGCAGTTACGACAGCCCTTGGGTGTCACCCCTCCACTTT. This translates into CASSYDSPWVSPLHF.

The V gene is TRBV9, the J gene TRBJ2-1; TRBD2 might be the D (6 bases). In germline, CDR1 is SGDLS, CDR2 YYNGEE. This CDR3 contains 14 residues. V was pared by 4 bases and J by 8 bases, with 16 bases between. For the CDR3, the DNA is TGTGCCAGCAGCCCCCGACTAGTTGCGGATGAGCAGTTCTTC. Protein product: CASSPRLVADEQFF.

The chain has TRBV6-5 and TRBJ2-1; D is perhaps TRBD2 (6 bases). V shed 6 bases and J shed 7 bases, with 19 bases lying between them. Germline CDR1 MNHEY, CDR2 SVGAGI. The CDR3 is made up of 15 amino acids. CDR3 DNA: TGTGCCAGCAGCCCACTTAGGGGCGGGGAGAATGAGCAGTTCTTC. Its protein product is CASSPLRGGENEQFF.

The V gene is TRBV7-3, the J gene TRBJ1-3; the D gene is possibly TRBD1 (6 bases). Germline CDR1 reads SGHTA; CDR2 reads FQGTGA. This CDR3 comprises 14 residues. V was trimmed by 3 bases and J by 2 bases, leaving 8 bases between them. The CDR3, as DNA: TGTGCCAGCAGCTTGCCAGGGGCTGGAAACACCATATATTTT. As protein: CASSLPGAGNTIYF.

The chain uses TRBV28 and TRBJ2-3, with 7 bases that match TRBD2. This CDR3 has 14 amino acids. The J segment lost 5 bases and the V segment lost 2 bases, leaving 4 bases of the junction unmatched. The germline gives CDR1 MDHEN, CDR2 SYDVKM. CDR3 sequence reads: CASSLGGEVDTQYF. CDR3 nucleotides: TGTGCCAGCAGTTTAGGGGGGGAGGTAGATACGCAGTATTTT.

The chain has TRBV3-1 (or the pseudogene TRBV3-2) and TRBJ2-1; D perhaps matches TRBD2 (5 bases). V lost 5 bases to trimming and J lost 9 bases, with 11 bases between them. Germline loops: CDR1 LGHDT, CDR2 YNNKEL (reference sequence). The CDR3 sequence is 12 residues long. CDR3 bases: TGTGCCAGCAGCACCGGGGTAACTGAGCAGTTCTTC. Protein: CASSTGVTEQFF.

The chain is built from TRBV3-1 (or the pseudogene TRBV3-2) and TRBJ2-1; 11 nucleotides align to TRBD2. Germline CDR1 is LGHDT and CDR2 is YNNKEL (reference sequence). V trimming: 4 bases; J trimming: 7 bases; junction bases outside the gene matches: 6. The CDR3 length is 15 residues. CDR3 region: CASSRTSGGGNEQFF. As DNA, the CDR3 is TGTGCCAGCAGCCGAACTAGCGGGGGTGGGAATGAGCAGTTCTTC.

CDR3 DNA sequence: TGCAGCGTCGCCCTCGGACGGGAAAACTATGGCTACACCTTC. It specifies CSVALGRENYGYTF. The V and J genes are TRBV29-1 and TRBJ1-2; no definite D call. CDR1 is SQVTM, CDR2 ANQGSEA, per germline. The length of the CDR3 is 14 residues. Trimming pared 6 bases from V and 2 bases from J, leaving 16 bases between. Drawing the rest from reference TRBV29-1 and TRBJ1-2, the complete variable domain is SAVISQKPSRDICQRGTSLTIQCQVDSQVTMMFWYRQQPGQSLTLIATANQGSEATYESGFVIDKFPISRPNLTFSTLTVSNMSPEDSSIYLCSVALGRENYGYTFGSGTRLTVV.

CDR3 DNA: TGTGCCAGCAGCTTAGACGGAGGGGGCTTTGAAGCTTTCTTT. Its protein product is CASSLDGGGFEAFF. V usage is TRBV7-9 and J usage is TRBJ1-1; 7 bases match TRBD1. After removal of 1 base from V and 7 bases from J, the junction contained 6 bases not matched to a gene. CDR3 length: 14 residues. Germline V CDR1 and CDR2: SEHNR, FQNEAQ (reference sequence).

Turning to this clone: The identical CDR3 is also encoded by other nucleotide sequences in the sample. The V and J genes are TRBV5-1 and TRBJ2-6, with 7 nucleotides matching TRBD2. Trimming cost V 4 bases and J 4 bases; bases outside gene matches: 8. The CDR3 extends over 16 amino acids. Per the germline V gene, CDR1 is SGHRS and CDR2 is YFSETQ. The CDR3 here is CASSPAGGSGANVLTF. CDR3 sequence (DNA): TGCGCCAGCAGCCCCGCCGGGGGGTCAGGGGCCAACGTCCTGACTTTC.

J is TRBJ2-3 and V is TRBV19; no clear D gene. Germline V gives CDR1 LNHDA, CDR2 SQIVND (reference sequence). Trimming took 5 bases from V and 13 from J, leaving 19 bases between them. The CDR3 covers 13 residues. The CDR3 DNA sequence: TGTGCCAGTAGTCAGCTCGATACAACAGTTGAGTATTTT. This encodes CASSQLDTTVEYF.

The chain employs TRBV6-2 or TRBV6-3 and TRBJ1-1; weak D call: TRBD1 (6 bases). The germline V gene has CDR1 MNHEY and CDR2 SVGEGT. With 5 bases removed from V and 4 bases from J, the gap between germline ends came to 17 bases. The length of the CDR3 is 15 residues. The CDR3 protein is CASSDPRGSVTEAFF. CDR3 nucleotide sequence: TGTGCCAGCAGTGACCCCAGGGGTTCGGTCACTGAAGCTTTCTTT.